The 32 T cell receptor beta chains reported below all come from one sample, sequenced in a study of shared clonotypes between healthy human individuals. The repertoire was sequenced with immunoSEQ multiplex PCR; TCRdb's copy has only in-frame clones and lacks some. The table shows around 1,000,000 clones, with 60% to 80% occurring only once. The sequencing sample was made of memory CD4+ T cells from PBMCs. Subset in this sample: CD45RA-negative fraction. Receptors were obtained from a man between 18 and 35 years old in good health. Some clones in this sample may be carry-over from other donors' samples.

The table lists this clone with a few counts. This sequence joins TRBV4-2 and TRBJ1-5; D is possibly TRBD1 (6 bases). Trimming took 1 base from V and 2 from J, leaving 12 bases between them. The CDR3 covers 16 residues. CDR1 is LGHNA, CDR2 YNFKEQ, per germline. In nucleotides, the CDR3 is TGTGCCAGCAGCCAAGTCCCAGGGGAGGGCAATCAGCCCCAGCATTTT. Translated, it gives CASSQVPGEGNQPQHF.

The chain uses TRBV18 and TRBJ1-1; 9 bases are shared with TRBD1. Germline CDR1 reads KGHSH; CDR2 reads LQKENI. With 4 bases clipped from V and 6 bases from J, the junction kept 6 bases outside the gene matches. The CDR3 is 14 amino acids. The CDR3 DNA reads as TGTGCCAGCTCACTAAAGGGACAGGGATCTGAAGCTTTCTTT. Encoded protein: CASSLKGQGSEAFF.

The chain is built from TRBV5-6 and TRBJ2-3; D might be TRBD2 (5 bases). The CDR3 sequence is 16 residues long. CDR1 and CDR2 (germline): SGHDT, YYEEEE. The V gene lost 5 bases and the J gene lost 0 bases, with 16 bases spanning the gap. CDR3 in DNA: TGTGCCAGCAGGGCTGGAGGCCCGACTAGCACAGATACGCAGTATTTT. This translates into CASRAGGPTSTDTQYF. Full variable domain (outside the CDR3, taken from reference TRBV5-6 and TRBJ2-3): DAGVTQSPTHLIKTRGQQVTLRCSPKSGHDTVSWYQQALGQGPQFIFQYYEEEERQRGNFPDRFSGHQFPNYSSELNVNALLLGDSALYLCASRAGGPTSTDTQYFGPGTRLTVL.

A word on this clone: The identical CDR3 is also encoded by other nucleotide sequences in the sample. The chain uses TRBV18 and TRBJ2-5, with D perhaps TRBD2 (5 bases). Germline V gives CDR1 KGHSH, CDR2 LQKENI. The CDR3 is 13 amino acids. V was trimmed by 3 bases and J by 3 bases, leaving 8 bases between them. The CDR3 DNA follows: TGTGCCAGCTCACCGCCGGGAAAAGAGACCCAGTACTTC. Its protein is CASSPPGKETQYF.

In DNA, the CDR3 is TGTGCCATCCAAGATGGACAGGGCCCAGTCTCTGGAAACACCATATATTTT. Amino acid sequence: CAIQDGQGPVSGNTIYF. This rearrangement joins TRBV10-3 to TRBJ1-3; 8 positions agree with TRBD1. Germline V gene sequence: CDR1 ENHRY, CDR2 SYGVKD. CDR3 length: 17 residues. V shed 8 bases and J 0 bases; nucleotides not matched to a gene: 12.

The chain links TRBV5-1 to TRBJ2-5; either TRBD1 or TRBD2 may fit D (5 bases each). The germline gives CDR1 SGHRS, CDR2 YFSETQ. Trimming cost V 3 bases and J 2 bases, with 17 bases left between them. The CDR3 is 16 residues long. CDR3 coding DNA: TGCGCCAGCAGCTGGAGTCCGGGACGGACTCAAGAGACCCAGTACTTC. Protein: CASSWSPGRTQETQYF.

V is TRBV7-9 and J is TRBJ1-1, with D hard to call. The germline V gene has CDR1 SEHNR and CDR2 FQNEAQ (reference sequence). This CDR3 is 12 amino acids long. The germline V and J ends were trimmed by 4 bases and 7 bases, with 10 bases remaining between them. The DNA for the CDR3 is TGTGCCAGCAGCTGGGCCCGGGATGAAGCTTTCTTT. Its translation: CASSWARDEAFF.

This rearrangement joins TRBV10-3 to TRBJ2-1; 7 bases align to TRBD1. The CDR3 is 16 amino acids. Germline V gives CDR1 ENHRY, CDR2 SYGVKD. The V segment lost 0 bases and the J segment 2 bases; nucleotides outside the gene matches: 4. The CDR3 nucleotides read TGTGCCATCAGTGAGTCACAGGGGTGGGCCTACAATGAGCAGTTCTTC. As protein: CAISESQGWAYNEQFF.

The J gene is TRBJ1-2, the V gene TRBV18; D is undetermined. V was shortened by 8 bases and J by 4 bases, with 11 bases between the two germline ends. CDR1 is KGHSH, CDR2 LQKENI, per germline. The CDR3 totals 12 residues. In nucleotides, the CDR3 is TGTGCCAGCGGTGGGCTATCCTATGGCTACACCTTC. This sequence encodes CASGGLSYGYTF.

The J gene is TRBJ2-3, the V gene TRBV28, with TRBD2 as a possible D gene (6 bases). Trimming took off 5 bases at V and 4 bases at J, with 13 bases between the two ends. Germline CDR1 reads MDHEN; CDR2 reads SYDVKM. The CDR3 sequence is 14 residues long. The CDR3 reads CASSLLSGADTQYF. For the CDR3, the DNA is TGTGCCAGCAGTCTTCTTAGCGGCGCAGATACGCAGTATTTT.

The table lists this clone with many counts. The chain recombines TRBV30 with TRBJ1-4; no clear D. Germline CDR1 and CDR2: GTSNPN and SVGIG (reference sequence). The CDR3 is 14 amino acids. Trimming took off 4 bases at V and 4 bases at J, with 13 bases between the two ends. CDR3 in amino acids: CAWTRRERNEKLFF. CDR3 in DNA: TGTGCCTGGACTCGACGGGAGCGTAATGAAAAACTGTTTTTT.

The rearrangement links TRBV5-1 to TRBJ2-7, with 12 bases lining up with TRBD2. CDR3 length equals 16 residues. V gave up 3 bases and J gave up 3 bases; unmatched junction bases: 7. In germline, CDR1 is SGHRS, CDR2 YFSETQ. The CDR3 is CASSSSLAGGFYEQYF. In nucleotides, the CDR3 is TGCGCCAGCAGCTCTTCACTAGCGGGAGGTTTCTACGAGCAGTACTTC.

This sequence joins TRBV5-3 and TRBJ1-5; no clear D. TRBV5-3 belongs to the ORF category, with a function that is uncertain. V lost 4 bases to trimming and J lost 2 bases, with 7 bases between them. This CDR3 comprises 13 residues. The CDR3 loop reads CARSGRGNQPQHF. CDR3 in DNA: TGTGCCAGAAGCGGGAGGGGCAATCAGCCCCAGCATTTT.

The rearrangement uses TRBV10-2 and TRBJ1-1; TRBD1 might be the D (5 bases). The length of the CDR3 is 19 residues. CDR1 WSHSY and CDR2 SAAADI come from the germline V gene. With 6 bases removed from V and 3 bases from J, the gap between germline ends came to 29 bases. CDR3 DNA: TGCGCCAGCAGAGACATTGTTGAGGATTTTGTGGGGGGAGACACTGAAGCTTTCTTT. The encoded protein is CASRDIVEDFVGGDTEAFF.

The chain links TRBV4-1 to TRBJ1-2; D might be TRBD1 (5 bases). V lost 0 bases to trimming and J lost 0 bases, with 14 bases between them. CDR3 length: 17 amino acids. Germline CDR1 reads MGHRA; CDR2 reads YSYEKL. The CDR3 DNA sequence: TGCGCCAGCAGCCAAGAGGGAGGTCGGGGCTCTAACTATGGCTACACCTTC. This codes for CASSQEGGRGSNYGYTF.

In DNA form, the CDR3 reads TGTGCCAGCAGCGCGGGAAATGGGGCCTACGAGCAGTACTTC. It encodes CASSAGNGAYEQYF. The rearrangement uses TRBV5-6 and TRBJ2-5; tentatively, D is TRBD2 (6 bases). Near its end, the DNA agrees better with TRBJ2-7, so the J call may be wrong. CDR1 and CDR2 (germline): SGHDT, YYEEEE. The CDR3 is 14 amino acids.

The chain employs TRBV9 and TRBJ2-5; 9 nucleotides match TRBD1. The CDR3 is 13 amino acids. J gave up 11 bases and V 4 bases, and 9 bases lay outside the gene matches. Germline-derived CDR1 and CDR2 are SGDLS and YYNGEE. The CDR3 region has the DNA TGTGCCAGCAGCATCGGACAGGGGTCAGAGCAGTACTTC. Protein: CASSIGQGSEQYF. The full variable domain, rest sourced from reference TRBV9 and TRBJ2-5, is DSGVTQTPKHLITATGQRVTLRCSPRSGDLSVYWYQQSLDQGLQFLIQYYNGEERAKGNILERFSAQQFPDLHSELNLSSLELGDSALYFCASSIGQGSEQYFGPGTRLLVL.

V and J are TRBV27 and TRBJ1-5; 7 nucleotides agree with TRBD1. The CDR3 is 14 amino acids. The V segment lost 6 bases and the J segment 5 bases; nucleotides outside the gene matches: 7. CDR1 is MNHEY and CDR2 is SMNVEV in the germline V gene (reference sequence). CDR3 in DNA: TGTGCCAGCAGCTCCCAGCAGGGGGATCAGCCCCAGCATTTT. Its translation: CASSSQQGDQPQHF.

The V gene is TRBV5-1, the J gene TRBJ2-4; TRBD1 matches 7 bases. After removal of 4 bases from V and 8 bases from J, the junction contained 9 bases not matched to a gene. This CDR3 contains 14 residues. Germline values: CDR1 SGHRS, CDR2 YFSETQ. CDR3 bases: TGCGCCAGCAGCCCGACAGGGCCCGCCGACATTCAGTACTTC. Its translation: CASSPTGPADIQYF.

The gene calls are TRBV5-4 and TRBJ1-3; perhaps TRBD1 as D (6 bases). V gave up 2 bases and J gave up 4 bases, with 10 bases separating them. The CDR3 length is 14 residues. CDR1 is SGHNT, CDR2 YYREEE, per germline (reference sequence). The CDR3 reads CASSFPGEGNTIYF. The DNA for the CDR3 is TGTGCCAGCAGCTTCCCAGGGGAAGGAAACACCATATATTTT.

The table lists this clone with a count of one. The rearrangement uses TRBV9 and TRBJ2-3, with D unresolved. Germline V gives CDR1 SGDLS, CDR2 YYNGEE. V lost 4 bases and J lost 5, with 8 bases in between. The CDR3 has 12 residues. CDR3 protein: CASSHTIDTQYF. The CDR3 nucleotides read TGTGCCAGCAGCCATACGATAGATACGCAGTATTTT.

J is TRBJ2-1 and V is TRBV18; the D gene is possibly TRBD1 (6 bases). Germline V lookup: CDR1 KGHSH, CDR2 LQKENI. The CDR3 extends over 13 amino acids. Deletions cut 5 bases from V and 3 bases from J, with 8 bases between. Here the CDR3 DNA reads TGTGCCAGCTCAACGGACAGCTACAATGAGCAGTTCTTC. This codes for CASSTDSYNEQFF.

The V gene is TRBV7-2, the J gene TRBJ2-7, with D possibly being TRBD1 or TRBD2 (5 bases each). Germline CDR1 reads SGHTA; CDR2 reads FQGNSA. Trimming took 1 base from V and 5 from J, leaving 12 bases between them. This CDR3 contains 14 residues. The CDR3 here is CASSLVGVIHEQYF. The CDR3 DNA reads TGTGCCAGCAGCTTAGTGGGGGTAATTCACGAGCAGTACTTC.

The CDR3 sequence: CASSIPSAGGGGYTF. Here the CDR3 DNA reads TGTGCCAGTAGTATTCCGTCGGCTGGAGGGGGTGGCTACACCTTC. The rearrangement uses TRBV19 and TRBJ1-2; weak D call: TRBD1 (6 bases). Germline-derived CDR1 and CDR2 are LNHDA and SQIVND (reference sequence). The V end lost 3 bases, the J end lost 7 bases, and 18 bases lay between the germline ends. There are 15 residues in the CDR3.

This chain connects TRBV6-6 to TRBJ2-7; D uncertain. Trimming removed 4 bases from V and 4 bases from J, with 8 bases in between. This CDR3 is 12 amino acids long. Germline V gene lookup returns CDR1 MNHNY and CDR2 SVGAGI (reference sequence). The DNA of the CDR3 is TGTGCCAGCAGTTCCCAGAATTACGAGCAGTACTTC. Its protein product is CASSSQNYEQYF.

Written as DNA, the CDR3 is TGCAGCGTTTCCCCCCTCAGGGACACTGAAGCTTTCTTT. It specifies CSVSPLRDTEAFF. The chain recombines TRBV29-1 with TRBJ1-1; TRBD1 is a possible D gene (5 bases). The CDR3 is made up of 13 amino acids. V was clipped by 5 bases and J by 3 bases, with 13 bases between them. Germline CDR1 is SQVTM and CDR2 is ANQGSEA.

This clone occurred a few times. The rearrangement links TRBV6-6 to TRBJ2-7; TRBD2 matches 9 bases. V gave up 0 bases and J gave up 4 bases; unmatched junction bases: 4. This CDR3 comprises 15 residues. Germline V gene lookup returns CDR1 MNHNY and CDR2 SVGAGI (reference sequence). Written as DNA, the CDR3 is TGTGCCAGCAGTTACTCTCTAGCGGGAATATACGAGCAGTACTTC. It is translated as CASSYSLAGIYEQYF.

This clone was observed once. The J gene is TRBJ2-7, the V gene TRBV7-2, with 10 bases fitting TRBD2. The CDR3 is 14 residues long. Losses at the gene ends were 5 bases for V and 3 bases for J; bases not matched to a gene: 4. CDR1 is SGHTA, CDR2 FQGNSA, per germline. CDR3 protein: CASSPPSGSYEQYF. In DNA form, the CDR3 reads TGTGCCAGCAGCCCGCCTAGCGGGAGCTACGAGCAGTACTTC.

This rearrangement joins TRBV7-2 to TRBJ2-7; 7 bases match TRBD2. The germline V gene has CDR1 SGHTA and CDR2 FQGNSA. Losses at the gene ends were 4 bases for V and 6 bases for J; bases not matched to a gene: 9. This CDR3 has 14 residues. The DNA for the CDR3 is TGTGCCAGCAGCTGGGCGGGAGACGTCTCCGAGCAGTACTTC. Translating it yields CASSWAGDVSEQYF.

Remarks on this clone: A far bigger clonotype differs at one base, so this is likely a read error. The V gene is TRBV6-1, the J gene TRBJ2-5; D not certain. V was pared by 6 bases and J by 1 base, with 6 bases between. The CDR3 is made up of 12 amino acids. In germline, CDR1 is MNHNS, CDR2 SASEGT. The CDR3 loop is CASSWSQETQYF. CDR3 nucleotides: TGTGCCAGCAGCTGGTCCCAAGAGACCCAGTACTTC.

CDR3 protein: CATSRDLGDQPQHF. The CDR3 coding sequence is TGTGCCACCAGCAGAGATCTTGGGGATCAGCCCCAGCATTTT. The gene calls are TRBV15 and TRBJ1-5; D gene ambiguous. This CDR3 contains 14 residues. CDR1 and CDR2 from the germline V gene are LNHNV and YYDKDF (reference sequence). Deletions cut 0 bases from V and 5 bases from J, with 8 bases between.

This clone showed up many times. The gene calls are TRBV28 and TRBJ1-4, with 8 bases aligning to TRBD1. The CDR3 loop spans 15 amino acids. CDR1 MDHEN and CDR2 SYDVKM come from the germline V gene. V dropped 8 bases and J dropped 2; count of bases not matched to a gene: 7. The CDR3 sequence: CASGPWTGTNEKLFF. CDR3 DNA sequence: TGTGCCAGCGGACCTTGGACAGGGACTAATGAAAAACTGTTTTTT.